Listed below are T cell receptor beta chains from one sample, sequenced in a study of resident and recirculating memory T cells in vitiligo. TCRdb keeps only in-frame clones here, not all; method: immunoSEQ multiplex PCR. This sample has 75,000 to 85,000 clones; just over 90% occur once, and the top ten carry roughly 5%. Material: blood. These receptors came from a male donor with vitiligo. CDR3s include the opening cysteine and the closing phenylalanine or tryptophan. The D gene is left open where the match is weak. For some rows the clone size is stated as once, few or many, or as a class when expanded; others skip it.

D gene	V gene	clone size	J gene	CDR3 DNA	CDR3 protein
.	TRBV27	.	TRBJ2-3	TGTGCCAGCAGTTCGCTAAGTCCGATGCCTAGCACAGATACGCAGTATTTT	CASSSLSPMPSTDTQYF
TRBD2	TRBV11-2	.	TRBJ2-7	TGTGCCAGCAGCTTGGAGGGGACTAGCGGGCTCTACGAGCAGTACTTC	CASSLEGTSGLYEQYF
.	TRBV11-2	few	TRBJ2-3	TGTGCCAGCAGCGCCCGGGACACAGATACGCAGTATTTT	CASSARDTDTQYF
.	TRBV30	once	TRBJ2-2	TGTGCCTGGAGTCCCGGACAGAGCACCGGGGAGCTGTTTTTT	CAWSPGQSTGELFF
.	TRBV19	.	TRBJ1-6	TGTGCCAGTAGTATTTACAGGGTGAATTCACCCCTCCACTTT	CASSIYRVNSPLHF
.	TRBV5-5	.	TRBJ2-5	TGTGCCAGCAGCCTCAGGGTCCGGGTGGAGACCCAGTACTTC	CASSLRVRVETQYF
TRBD2	TRBV28	.	TRBJ2-1	TGTGCCAGCAGTTACCCGGGACTAGCGGGAGACAATGAGCAGTTCTTC	CASSYPGLAGDNEQFF
TRBD2	TRBV7-2	.	TRBJ2-1	TGTGCCAGCAGCTTAGGTGCTAGCGGCTCCTACAATGAGCAGTTCTTC	CASSLGASGSYNEQFF
.	TRBV27	.	TRBJ2-7	TGTGCCAGCAGTTTAAACTACTCCCCCTACGAGCAGTACTTC	CASSLNYSPYEQYF
TRBD2	TRBV10-3	.	TRBJ2-5	TGTGCCATCGCTAGCGGGGGACAGGAGACCCAGTACTTC	CAIASGGQETQYF
TRBD2	TRBV29-1	.	TRBJ2-2	TGCAGCGTTGAAGATTCCGCGGGAGGGCACACCGGGGAGCTGTTTTTT	CSVEDSAGGHTGELFF